One and the same sample provided the 13 T cell receptor beta chains below, sequenced in a study of CD8+ T cells in alopecia areata. RNA, once extracted, was reverse transcribed into cDNA for use as the sequencing template. Method: immunoSEQ multiplex PCR; TCRdb's copy keeps in-frame clones and lacks some. The repertoire has 110,000 to 150,000 clones, approximately 86% of them found once; the top ten carry around 13%. Treatment in this sample: oral pan-JAK inhibitor, 5-10 mg twice daily. Sequencing was performed on CD8+ T cells sorted from blood, taken at week 4, from a patient treated with tofacitinib. These receptors all stem from a human donor with alopecia areata.

Concerning this clone itself: This likely traces to a read error, being one base from a far larger clone. V is TRBV4-2 and J is TRBJ2-1, with D perhaps matching TRBD1 or TRBD2 (5 bases each). Germline V lookup: CDR1 LGHNA, CDR2 YNFKEQ. Trimming stripped 0 bases from V and 8 bases from J, with 5 bases between. The CDR3 has 12 residues. The CDR3 loop is CASSQEGDEQFF. DNA for the CDR3: TGTGCCAGCAGCCAAGAGGGGGATGAGCAGTTCTTC.

The chain couples TRBV7-9 to TRBJ2-5; a weak D match, TRBD2 (6 bases). The germline gives CDR1 SEHNR, CDR2 FQNEAQ (reference sequence). Trimming took 5 bases from V and 5 from J, leaving 9 bases between them. There are 12 residues in the CDR3. Here the CDR3 reads CASSPLAETQYF. CDR3 DNA sequence: TGTGCCAGCAGCCCCCTAGCGGAGACCCAGTACTTC.

This chain uses TRBV2 with TRBJ1-5; 7 bases match TRBD1. Germline CDR1 SNHLY, CDR2 FYNNEI. The CDR3 is 16 residues long. Trimming removed 5 bases from V and 2 bases from J; junction bases left unmatched: 9. CDR3 bases: TGTGCCAGCAGTCAAGGACAGGTCAGGGGCAATCAGCCCCAGCATTTT. Protein: CASSQGQVRGNQPQHF.

This clone was observed once. The chain combines TRBV25-1 with TRBJ2-1; D assignment may be TRBD1 or TRBD2 (6 bases each). V was shortened by 10 bases and J by 9 bases, with 25 bases between the two germline ends. Germline CDR1 reads MGHDK; CDR2 reads SYGVNS. The CDR3 has 15 residues. The CDR3 loop reads CATETRRMGGSEQFF. The CDR3 bases are TGTGCCACCGAAACGCGACGAATGGGGGGCAGTGAGCAGTTCTTC. The full variable domain, its missing parts supplied by reference TRBV25-1 and TRBJ2-1, is EADIYQTPRYLVIGTGKKITLECSQTMGHDKMYWYQQDPGMELHLIHYSYGVNSTEKGDLSSESTVSRIRTEHFPLTLESARPSHTSQYLCATETRRMGGSEQFFGPGTRLTVL.

This sequence joins TRBV6-5 and TRBJ2-5; D is unresolved. The V gene's germline CDR1 is MNHEY and CDR2 SVGAGI. This CDR3 spans 16 amino acids. Trimming stripped 4 bases from V and 4 bases from J, with 19 bases between. In DNA form, the CDR3 reads TGTGCCAGCAGTTCCCTGGTGGGTTTGGTTGGAGAGACCCAGTACTTC. Its translation: CASSSLVGLVGETQYF.

This clone was observed a single time. The V gene is TRBV29-1, the J gene TRBJ2-6, with unresolved D. The CDR3 covers 15 residues. Trimming took 1 base from V and 9 from J, leaving 16 bases between them. Germline V CDR1 and CDR2: SQVTM, ANQGSEA. The CDR3 loop is CSVEGETGPGNVLTF. The CDR3 bases are TGCAGCGTTGAAGGGGAAACCGGGCCTGGCAACGTCCTGACTTTC.

This clone was recorded once. The V gene is TRBV27, the J gene TRBJ2-2; D unclear. The CDR3 extends over 12 amino acids. Germline CDR1 reads MNHEY; CDR2 reads SMNVEV (reference sequence). V was pared by 7 bases and J by 4 bases, with 7 bases between. The CDR3 sequence: CASTGFTGELFF. The CDR3 region has the DNA TGTGCCAGCACTGGTTTCACCGGGGAGCTGTTTTTT.

The chain employs TRBV10-3 and TRBJ2-5; D might be TRBD1 (5 bases). V lost 2 bases and J 1 base, leaving 5 bases between the germline ends. Germline assignment: CDR1 ENHRY and CDR2 SYGVKD. CDR3 length: 13 residues. This CDR3 is CAISEDSQETQYF. The CDR3 nucleotides read TGTGCCATCAGTGAGGACAGCCAAGAGACCCAGTACTTC.

The J gene is TRBJ2-1, the V gene TRBV30; no firm D call. Trimming took off 4 bases at V and 7 bases at J, with 8 bases between the two ends. Per germline, CDR1 GTSNPN and CDR2 SVGIG (reference sequence). The CDR3 covers 11 residues. CDR3 amino acids: CAWTPGNEQFF. Written as DNA, the CDR3 is TGTGCCTGGACGCCCGGGAATGAGCAGTTCTTC. The full variable domain, in which reference TRBV30 and TRBJ2-1 provide the parts outside the CDR3, is SQTIHQWPATLVQPVGSPLSLECTVEGTSNPNLYWYRQAAGRGLQLLFYSVGIGQISSEVPQNLSASRPQDRQFILSSKKLLLSDSGFYLCAWTPGNEQFFGPGTRLTVL.

This sequence joins TRBV27 and TRBJ2-7, with 8 bases that match TRBD1. J gave up 5 bases and V 2 bases, and 2 bases lay outside the gene matches. The CDR3 consists of 13 residues. Germline assignment: CDR1 MNHEY and CDR2 SMNVEV (reference sequence). CDR3 in amino acids: CASSLGQGNEQYF. The CDR3 DNA is TGTGCCAGCAGTTTAGGACAGGGTAACGAGCAGTACTTC.

V gene TRBV13 combines with J gene TRBJ2-7, with TRBD2 matching 7 bases. The CDR3 runs 14 residues. Looked up from germline, CDR1 is PRHDT and CDR2 is FYEKMQ (reference sequence). V shed 5 bases and J 6 bases; nucleotides not matched to a gene: 10. The CDR3 coding sequence is TGTGCCAGCAGCCTCGGGACTACGGCAAGCGAGCAGTACTTC. It encodes CASSLGTTASEQYF.

V gene TRBV27 combines with J gene TRBJ2-2, with D perhaps matching TRBD2 (6 bases). Germline-derived CDR1 and CDR2 are MNHEY and SMNVEV (reference sequence). The CDR3 has 12 amino acids. V was cut by 10 bases and J by 6 bases, with 12 bases left in between. CDR3 region: CATTSGAGELFF. CDR3 nucleotide sequence: TGTGCCACCACGTCGGGGGCCGGGGAGCTGTTTTTT.

The J gene is TRBJ1-2, the V gene TRBV6-5; TRBD1 might be the D (6 bases). Germline V gene sequence: CDR1 MNHEY, CDR2 SVGAGI. Trimming took 5 bases from V and 5 from J, leaving 12 bases between them. The length of the CDR3 is 13 residues. The CDR3 sequence: CASSTGTHYGYTF. CDR3 coding DNA: TGTGCCAGCAGTACCGGGACACATTATGGCTACACCTTC.